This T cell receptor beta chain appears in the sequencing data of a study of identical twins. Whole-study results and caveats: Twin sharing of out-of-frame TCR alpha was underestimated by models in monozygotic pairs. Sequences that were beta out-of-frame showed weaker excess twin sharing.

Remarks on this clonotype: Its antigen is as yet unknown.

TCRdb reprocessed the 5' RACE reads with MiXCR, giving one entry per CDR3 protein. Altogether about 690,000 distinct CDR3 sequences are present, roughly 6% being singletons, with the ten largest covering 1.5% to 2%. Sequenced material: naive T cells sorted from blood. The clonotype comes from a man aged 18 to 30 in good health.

The CDR3 sequence: CASSYGSGGAGELFF. CDR3 DNA: TGTGCCAGCAGTTATGGGTCAGGAGGCGCCGGGGAGCTGTTTTTT. The chain couples TRBV6-2 or TRBV6-3 to TRBJ2-2; D perhaps matches TRBD2 (5 bases). The CDR3 is 15 amino acids. V lost 3 bases and J lost 6, with 14 bases in between. CDR1 is MNHEY, CDR2 SVGEGT, per germline.